The 9 T cell receptor beta chains below all came from one sample that was sequenced in a study of CD8+ T cells in alopecia areata. Combined cutaneous lymph node cells underwent sorting by CD4, CD8alpha, NKG2D, NKG2ACE and additional markers. Sequencing relied on a cDNA template that was reverse transcribed from extracted RNA. Only in-frame clones appear in the TCRdb table, and some are missing; sequencing was by immunoSEQ multiplex PCR. The repertoire shows 270,000 or so clones, none seen only once; the top ten take more than 0.95%. The material sequenced was CD4+ T cells sorted from a lymph node. These receptor sequences come from a C3H/HeJ mouse with alopecia areata. Mouse strain MHC haplotype: H2-k.

A word on this clone: All gene names here are mouse names. The read falls 3 residues short of the CDR3 end, and the missing part is taken from the germline J gene. The chain carries TRBV13-3 and TRBJ1-6; D remains ambiguous. TRBJ1-6 is marked as an open reading frame, function uncertain. CDR3 size: 15 residues. Germline CDR1 NNHDY, CDR2 SYVADS. V shed 2 bases and J shed 1 base, with 7 bases lying between them. The CDR3 loop reads CASSDQVSYNSPLYF. Incomplete CDR3 DNA: TGTGCCAGCAGTGACCAGGTCTCCTATAATTCGCCC.

The table lists this clone with a few counts. The listed genes are named as in mouse. With the read ending 4 residues before the CDR3 end, the germline J gene is used to fill in that end. V gene TRBV13-2 combines with J gene TRBJ1-1; TRBD1 agrees at 7 bases. Trimming at V came to 3 bases and at J to 0 bases, leaving 5 bases not matched to a gene. From germline, CDR1 is NNHNN and CDR2 SYGAGS (reference sequence). The CDR3 runs 15 residues. Incomplete CDR3 DNA: TGTGCCAGCGGTGCCCGGGACAGTTCAAACACA. Protein product: CASGARDSSNT. In full, the CDR3 reads CASGARDSSNTEVFF.

With regard to this clone: Gene names refer to mouse genes. Sequencing ends 4 residues short of the CDR3 end; the germline J gene provides the rest. This chain uses TRBV13-2 with TRBJ2-1, with TRBD1 matching over 11 bases. The ends lost 5 bases at V and 6 bases at J; junction bases unmatched: 4. The germline CDR1 and CDR2 sequences are NNHNN and SYGAGS (reference sequence). CDR3 size: 14 residues. CDR3 DNA (partial): TGTGCCAGCGGGAGGGACAGGGGGGGTGCT. Translating gives CASGRDRGGA. In full, the CDR3 reads CASGRDRGGAEQFF.

Remarks on this clone: Mouse gene names and germline throughout. The sequence runs out 4 residues before the end of the CDR3; the remainder is reconstructed from the germline J gene. This chain joins TRBV19 and TRBJ2-3; 8 bases are shared with TRBD2. After removal of 9 bases from V and 1 base from J, the junction contained 1 base not matched to a gene. From germline, CDR1 is FNHDT and CDR2 SITEND (reference sequence). CDR3 length: 12 amino acids. The CDR3 protein is CATTGGAETLYF. Incomplete CDR3 DNA: TGTGCCACGACTGGGGGTGCAGAA.

As regards this clone: All gene names here are mouse names. From the germline J gene comes the end of the CDR3, since the read stops 4 residues before it. This chain joins TRBV17 and TRBJ2-7; no reliable D call. V was cut by 3 bases and J by 0 bases, with 6 bases left in between. The CDR3 runs 13 residues. The V gene's germline CDR1 is MNHDT and CDR2 YYDKIL. The CDR3 loop is CASSSHISYEQYF. Incomplete CDR3 DNA: TGTGCTAGCAGTAGTCACATCTCCTAT.

A remark on this clone: Gene names denote mouse genes. The read ends 4 residues shy of where the CDR3 ends; the end is completed using the germline J gene. The gene calls are TRBV13-3 and TRBJ2-2, with 12 bases fitting TRBD2. J lost 1 base, V lost 2 bases, and 6 bases had no gene match. Germline values: CDR1 NNHDY, CDR2 SYVADS. This CDR3 contains 18 residues. CDR3 sequence: CASSERDWGVQNTGQLYF. The covered CDR3 bases are TGTGCCAGCAGTGAGAGGGACTGGGGGGTCCAAAACACCGGG.

Only a few counts were recorded for this clone. Genes here carry mouse names. The read terminates 4 residues before the CDR3 end, so the remaining end is supplied by the germline J gene. The J gene is TRBJ2-1, the V gene TRBV13-2; D might be TRBD1 (6 bases). Germline CDR1 NNHNN, CDR2 SYGAGS (reference sequence). This CDR3 is 14 amino acids long. Trimming removed 2 bases at V and 5 bases at J, with 11 bases between. CDR3 loop: CASGDTWDNAEQFF. CDR3 bases read: TGTGCCAGCGGTGACACTTGGGACAATGCT.

In its sample, this clone was seen a few times. All gene names here are mouse names. The CDR3 extends 4 residues past the end of the read, so its final part is completed from the germline J gene. The chain joins TRBV5 to TRBJ2-5; D not resolved. Germline CDR1 reads LGHNA; CDR2 reads YNLKQL (reference sequence). The CDR3 is 12 residues long. Partial CDR3 DNA: TGTGCCAGCAGCCAAGGGGTTGAC. Translation: CASSQGVD. The entire CDR3 reads CASSQGVDTQYF.

This clone was counted between two and nine times. Gene names follow the mouse nomenclature. From the germline J gene comes the end of the CDR3, since the read stops 4 residues before it. In the same sample, other DNA sequences code for this CDR3. V and J are TRBV13-1 and TRBJ2-2; unclear D gene. Between the trimmed V and J ends, which lost 0 bases and 0 bases, there was a span of 6 bases. CDR3 length equals 15 residues. Germline V gene sequence: CDR1 NSHNY, CDR2 SYGAGN. The sequenced CDR3 bases are TGTGCCAGCAGTGATGCACAAACAAACACCGGG. As protein: CASSDAQTNTG. The entire CDR3 protein is CASSDAQTNTGQLYF.